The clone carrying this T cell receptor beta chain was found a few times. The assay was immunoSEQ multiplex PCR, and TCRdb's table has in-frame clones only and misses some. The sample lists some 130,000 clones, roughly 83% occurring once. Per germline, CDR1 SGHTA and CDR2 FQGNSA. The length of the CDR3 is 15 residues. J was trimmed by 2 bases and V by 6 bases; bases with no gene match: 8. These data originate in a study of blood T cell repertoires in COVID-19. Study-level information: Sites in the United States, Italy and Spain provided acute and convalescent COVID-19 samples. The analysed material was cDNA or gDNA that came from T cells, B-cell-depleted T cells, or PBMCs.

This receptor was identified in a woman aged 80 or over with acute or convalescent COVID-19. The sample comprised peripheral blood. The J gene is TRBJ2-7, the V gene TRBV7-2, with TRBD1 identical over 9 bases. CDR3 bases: TGTGCCAGCAGGTTGACAGGGGGGTCAACCTACGAGCAGTACTTC. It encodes CASRLTGGSTYEQYF.